A selection of T cell receptor beta chains follows, all from one sample in a study of cytomegalovirus exposure and HLA in healthy donors. Produced via immunoSEQ multiplex PCR; TCRdb's table is partial and in-frame only. Of about 110,000 clones listed, approximately 81% are singletons. Sequencing was done on a sample of PBMCs. The receptors here all came from a woman in her thirties in good health and CMV-seronegative. The conserved cysteine and the conserved F or W are not part of the CDR3 here.

J gene: TRBJ2-1
V gene: TRBV2
CDR3 protein: ASSPFGTSGKTRDGEQF

J gene: TRBJ2-2
V gene: TRBV18
CDR3 protein: ASSRSATGRTGELF

J gene: TRBJ1-2
V gene: TRBV7-3
CDR3 protein: ASSSQGQGVSGGYT

J gene: TRBJ2-5
V gene: TRBV6-5
CDR3 protein: ASSFRTGRETQY

J gene: TRBJ2-3
V gene: TRBV5-4
CDR3 protein: ASSSSGADTQY

J gene: TRBJ1-5
V gene: TRBV7-9
CDR3 protein: ASSLVGEDQPQH

J gene: TRBJ1-1
V gene: TRBV7-2
CDR3 protein: ASSTSGQGTWSREAF

J gene: TRBJ2-7
V gene: TRBV6-1
CDR3 protein: ASSEQDTAYEQY

J gene: TRBJ2-1
V gene: TRBV19
CDR3 protein: ASSIGRDYSTDEQF

J gene: TRBJ2-5
V gene: TRBV4-2
CDR3 protein: ASSQTGDGGETQY

J gene: TRBJ2-7
V gene: TRBV14
CDR3 protein: ASSQYRDRAYEQY

J gene: TRBJ2-5
V gene: TRBV5-1
CDR3 protein: ASRSLAGGEETQY

J gene: TRBJ1-2
V gene: TRBV28
CDR3 protein: ASIEDRLTANYGYT

J gene: TRBJ1-2
V gene: TRBV28
CDR3 protein: ASSLVGNSAGGYT

J gene: TRBJ2-7
V gene: TRBV5-4
CDR3 protein: VSSLTPLSGQY

J gene: TRBJ2-3
V gene: TRBV18
CDR3 protein: ASSLLLPGGKTSTDTQY

J gene: NA
V gene: TRBV7-2
CDR3 protein: ASSIGLAASYEQY

J gene: TRBJ1-5
V gene: TRBV7-9
CDR3 protein: ASSSNRDRVEPQH

J gene: TRBJ2-1
V gene: TRBV4-2
CDR3 protein: ASSQDLTGGGEQF

J gene: TRBJ2-1
V gene: TRBV5-1
CDR3 protein: ASSWSPGGNEQF

J gene: TRBJ2-1
V gene: TRBV5-8
CDR3 protein: ASSLQLTSEQF

J gene: TRBJ2-5
V gene: TRBV7-2
CDR3 protein: ASSLYLIKGTSGGETQY

J gene: TRBJ2-3
V gene: TRBV27
CDR3 protein: ASSPRETSGEGDTQY

J gene: TRBJ2-7
V gene: TRBV7-2
CDR3 protein: ASSSRTSGTYEQY

J gene: TRBJ2-7
V gene: TRBV9
CDR3 protein: ASSVMGAGVDEQY

J gene: TRBJ1-2
V gene: TRBV19
CDR3 protein: ASSIMGQGARGYT

J gene: TRBJ1-4
V gene: TRBV28
CDR3 protein: ASSLGTVSTNEKLF

J gene: TRBJ2-5
V gene: TRBV30
CDR3 protein: ACSGRPQETQY

J gene: TRBJ1-5
V gene: TRBV6-5
CDR3 protein: ASSPGGQPQH

J gene: TRBJ1-1
V gene: TRBV7-9
CDR3 protein: ASSLGAPGPLNTEAF

J gene: TRBJ2-1
V gene: TRBV7-9
CDR3 protein: ASSFPRGTSGINEQF

J gene: TRBJ1-2
V gene: TRBV5-4
CDR3 protein: ASSLGGGGYT

J gene: TRBJ2-2
V gene: TRBV10-3
CDR3 protein: AASGGSDTGELF

J gene: TRBJ2-3
V gene: TRBV9
CDR3 protein: ASSGRTGGTDTQY

J gene: TRBJ2-2
V gene: TRBV5-6
CDR3 protein: ASSLGLTNTGELF

J gene: TRBJ2-5
V gene: TRBV6-1
CDR3 protein: ASSPLTGGQETQY

J gene: TRBJ1-1
V gene: TRBV30
CDR3 protein: AWSVQGAFDEAF

J gene: TRBJ2-1
V gene: TRBV5-1
CDR3 protein: ASSLEAGATDEQF

J gene: TRBJ2-1
V gene: TRBV27
CDR3 protein: ASSFSLMSMNNEQF

J gene: TRBJ2-1
V gene: TRBV12-2
CDR3 protein: ASRLASDYNEQF

J gene: TRBJ2-7
V gene: TRBV18
CDR3 protein: ASSPTSDYEQY

J gene: TRBJ2-7
V gene: TRBV4-1
CDR3 protein: ASSQEAGFSYEQY

J gene: NA
V gene: TRBV5-4
CDR3 protein: ASSLGGLAGDEQY

J gene: TRBJ2-2
V gene: TRBV19
CDR3 protein: ASSINRATGELF

J gene: TRBJ2-6
V gene: TRBV19
CDR3 protein: ASRRKSGANVLT

J gene: TRBJ2-1
V gene: TRBV11-3
CDR3 protein: ASSLDGTGTRSSYNEQF

J gene: TRBJ2-3
V gene: TRBV5-1
CDR3 protein: ASSPIAGGRTDTQY

J gene: TRBJ1-1
V gene: TRBV28
CDR3 protein: ASTLSANTEAF

J gene: TRBJ2-4
V gene: TRBV5-6
CDR3 protein: ASSGTEIAKNIQY

J gene: TRBJ1-4
V gene: TRBV25-1
CDR3 protein: ASRRGPANEKLF

J gene: TRBJ1-2
V gene: TRBV25-1
CDR3 protein: ASSELGGGRDYGYT

J gene: TRBJ2-7
V gene: TRBV19
CDR3 protein: ASRDRDRWEQY

J gene: TRBJ2-5
V gene: TRBV27
CDR3 protein: ASSFRQIAGETQY

J gene: TRBJ2-3
V gene: TRBV15
CDR3 protein: ATSRFLSGGTDTQY

J gene: TRBJ2-5
V gene: TRBV6-1
CDR3 protein: ASTQGWLETQY

J gene: TRBJ2-1
V gene: TRBV11-2
CDR3 protein: ASSFGASNQF

J gene: TRBJ2-7
V gene: TRBV2
CDR3 protein: ASTGTGPQYEQY

J gene: TRBJ2-5
V gene: TRBV5-8
CDR3 protein: ASSSGLAGGETQY

J gene: TRBJ2-7
V gene: TRBV25-1
CDR3 protein: ASSEPPPQAGGPNEQY

J gene: TRBJ2-1
V gene: TRBV5-1
CDR3 protein: ASSIGLAGGTYNEQF